In this sample, the clone carrying this T cell receptor beta chain turned up a few times. What it recognizes is unknown. The data were obtained in a study of CD8 T cells in ankylosing spondylitis. Whole-study results and caveats: Ankylosing spondylitis blood appeared to carry a characteristic TCR beta motif of several highly homologous variants.

Germline V gene sequence: CDR1 DFQATT, CDR2 SNEGSKA (reference sequence). The length of the CDR3 is 12 residues. Deletions cut 2 bases from V and 1 base from J, with 4 bases between. Researchers built TCR beta libraries using quantitative 5'-RACE with molecular barcodes. TCRdb re-called the 5' RACE reads through MiXCR, storing one row per CDR3 protein. Of approximately 440,000 distinct CDR3 sequences listed, roughly a sixth are singletons. The specimen was blood, either unsorted or a sorted T cell fraction (not recorded which). The sequence was collected from a male donor with ankylosing spondylitis. The chain has TRBV20-1 and TRBJ2-3, with D uncertain. The CDR3 sequence: CSARLRTDTQYF. CDR3 nucleotides: TGCAGTGCTAGATTACGCACAGATACGCAGTATTTT.